This T cell receptor (beta chain) was observed in a study of blood T cell repertoires in COVID-19. Across the study: Samples of COVID-19 (acute and convalescent) were obtained from the United States, Italy and Spain. T cells, B-cell-depleted T cells, or PBMCs supplied cDNA or gDNA.

The authors' processing: Using reference gene primer amplification, nucleated cell counts were estimated. The method was immunoSEQ multiplex PCR; TCRdb's version includes in-frame clones alone and lacks a portion of them. For V, J and clone size, that table is used; D and trimming come from the DNA. The sample includes around 60,000 clones, around 88% of them seen just once. The CDR3 is made up of 12 amino acids. Trimming pared 6 bases from V and 5 bases from J, leaving 10 bases between. Germline CDR1 and CDR2: SGHTA and FQGNSA. This TCR came from a human donor in a cohort sampled during active COVID-19. The chain is built from TRBV7-2 and TRBJ2-5; D might be TRBD1 (5 bases). Sequencing used peripheral blood. The CDR3 region is CASSTPGETQYF. The CDR3, as DNA: TGTGCCAGCAGTACGCCAGGGGAGACCCAGTACTTC.